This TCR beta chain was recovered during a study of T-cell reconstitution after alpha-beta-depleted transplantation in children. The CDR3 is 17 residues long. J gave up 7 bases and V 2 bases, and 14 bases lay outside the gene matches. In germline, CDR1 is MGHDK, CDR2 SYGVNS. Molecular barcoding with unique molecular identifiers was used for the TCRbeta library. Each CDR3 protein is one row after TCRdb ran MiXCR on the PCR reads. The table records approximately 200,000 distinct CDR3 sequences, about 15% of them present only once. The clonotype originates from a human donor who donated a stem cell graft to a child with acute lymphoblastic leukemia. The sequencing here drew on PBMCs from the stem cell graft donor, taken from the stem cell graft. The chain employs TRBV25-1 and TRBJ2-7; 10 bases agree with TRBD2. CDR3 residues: CASSEVGLAGEVSEQYF. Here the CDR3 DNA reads TGTGCCAGCAGTGAAGTAGGTCTAGCGGGAGAGGTGAGTGAGCAGTACTTC.